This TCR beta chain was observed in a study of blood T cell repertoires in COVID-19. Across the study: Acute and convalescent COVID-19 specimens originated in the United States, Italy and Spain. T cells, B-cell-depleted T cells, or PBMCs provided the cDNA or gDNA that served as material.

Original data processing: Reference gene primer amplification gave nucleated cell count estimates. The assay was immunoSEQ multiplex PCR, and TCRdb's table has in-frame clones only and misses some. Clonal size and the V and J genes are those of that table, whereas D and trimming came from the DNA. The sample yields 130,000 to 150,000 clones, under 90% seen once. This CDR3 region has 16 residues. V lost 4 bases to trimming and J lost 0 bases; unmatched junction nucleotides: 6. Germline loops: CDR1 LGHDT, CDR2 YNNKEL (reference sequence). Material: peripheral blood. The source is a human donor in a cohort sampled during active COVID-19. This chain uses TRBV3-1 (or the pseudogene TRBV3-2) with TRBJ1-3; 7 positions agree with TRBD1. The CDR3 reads CASSPRQGLSGNTIYF. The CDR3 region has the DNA TGTGCCAGCAGCCCCCGACAGGGCCTCTCTGGAAACACCATATATTTT.